This T cell receptor beta chain derives from a study of cytomegalovirus exposure and HLA in healthy donors (dated by TCRdb to 2017 to 2019). Background for the entire study: An earlier analysis of some 550 of the donors reported 250 to 300 Gb of sequence data and some 120 million unique TCR beta sequences from about 179 million T cells. A later genetic analysis used genome-wide SNP genotypes for about 60% of the roughly 700 donors, treating that subset as a discovery cohort. The aim of the study was to test whether cataloging public T cell receptors could identify signatures of past pathogen exposure. Using immunosequencing, the study profiled T cell repertoires from around 680 subjects and related those repertoires to cytomegalovirus serostatus. Across under 500 genotyped donors of the cohort, an average of about 240,000 unique TCR beta nucleotide sequences per donor were sequenced, and approximately 17% of those sequences were non-productive. An earlier analysis of around 640 of the donors used high-throughput TCR beta sequencing to judge whether each TCR beta V gene segment behaved as functional or pseudogenic. High-throughput TCR immunosequencing, statistical association of individual TCRs with disease status, and machine learning were combined to predict cytomegalovirus infection status. The later analysis used no new phenotypic data to find candidate immune exposures, relying instead on TCR beta sequences and their occurrence across donors. The number of typed donors differed by locus: about 629-640 for A, B, C, DRB1 and DQB1; approximately 530 for DQA1; roughly 600 for DPA1; and roughly 470 for DPB1. In addition to the first cohort of around 670 subjects, a separate validation cohort of under 150 different subjects was used. Both class I and class II loci were covered by HLA typing, at four-digit resolution. An early release that covered about 640 HLA-typed donors contained around 300 gigabases of sequencing data and about 93 million unique TCR sequences. Donor age, sex, ethnicity and CMV serostatus were collected together with the repertoire data. A later analysis re-examined previously published TCR beta repertoires from about 670 donors and added high-resolution HLA genotyping to investigate patterns of TCR occurrence. All discovery cohort repertoires had been generated using a single sequencing platform. The genetic ancestry cluster associated with self-reported Caucasian donors included 81% of the approximately 430 genotyped donors. Several DR-DQ haplotypes were treated as single units for association and clustering because of strong linkage in the cohort.

From the germline V gene, CDR1 is KGHSH and CDR2 is LQKENI. There are 17 amino acids in the CDR3, from cysteine to phenylalanine inclusive. Only the CDR3 part of the read is kept: 51 bases, read in frame from the first base. V trim: 1 base; J trim: 7 bases; unmatched bases: 15. The cohort was made up of about 670 healthy bone marrow donors. At the time of sampling, every cohort member was nominally healthy, though immune exposures that went unrecorded were likely present. The donor tested CMV seronegative and was one of the 352 seronegative cohort members. A peripheral blood sample was collected from each donor, and TCR beta sequencing was performed on peripheral blood mononuclear cells. The Qiagen DNeasy Blood Extraction Kit was used to extract genomic DNA from the blood cell samples. What the research found in general, with its limitations: A later analysis found that most CMV-associated TCR beta chains appeared HLA-restricted, with HLA associations seemingly driven largely by CMV exposure. Several of the top co-occurrence clusters appeared to be linked to parvovirus B19, influenza, CMV and Epstein-Barr virus, according to a later analysis. Cytomegalovirus status was reported to be diagnosed by the classifier with high specificity and sensitivity in both the original and validation cohorts. When HLA alleles, especially DR and DQ, strongly co-occurred, TCR associations were difficult to assign to individual alleles. An earlier analysis of several hundred of the donors showed that most TCR beta V segments appeared in productive rearrangements either about 87% or about 30% of the time, which broadly matched IMGT annotations. Most TCR sequences were seen in very few donors, while some public TCRs were found in many individuals. Only TCR beta chains were sequenced in this cohort, and the absence of alpha or paired-chain data limited detectable features. Specific HLA alleles were associated with 15,000 to 20,000 TCR beta sequences at a false discovery rate of 0.05 in a later analysis. A further reported finding was that TCR beta sequences accurately predicted the HLA-A and HLA-B alleles for most subjects in the first cohort. The study gave a list of under 200 TCR beta chains associated with cytomegalovirus. A few of the identified cytomegalovirus-associated TCR beta chains were confirmed in vitro to be specific for cytomegalovirus antigens. Because the 87-base-pair reads could not distinguish some IMGT-functional V segments, including TRBV6-2 and TRBV6-3, those segments were excluded. A cluster of highly shared sequence variants was judged likely to represent a technical artifact of the sequencing pipeline. In a later analysis, HLA-associated TCR beta chains showed more clonal expansion and lower generation probabilities than non-associated chains that were equally common. Roughly uniform sequencing depth across donors was assumed in presence/absence analyses, although this assumption may not hold. Because HLA typing was missing for some donors at each locus, association tests included only the typed subset. An association between a missense DCLRE1C variant and V-gene and J-gene trimming of TCR beta chains was found in a later genetic analysis and replicated in an independent cohort. In a later analysis, the rate of TCR association differed among HLA loci, with DRB1 alleles having the most associated TCRs and HLA-C alleles having the fewest. In a later genetic analysis, fewer N-insertions in productive TCRs were reported among donors in an Asian-associated ancestry cluster than the approximately 670-donor mean. It was suggested by the authors that the approach could potentially be generalized to other disease states and immunological phenotypes. Because counts were too low, some 16 rarely observed V segments, including chromosome 9 orphons, were excluded from the earlier analysis of 587 of the donors. Correlated functional status among segregating V segments might be attributable to linkage disequilibrium, but an unknown experimental factor could not be ruled out. For the cohort, immune exposure information was limited to CMV serostatus.

On this clone: No antigen is known for it. The input lacks base qualities; no much larger clone sits a single base away.

Libraries were built with the immunoSEQ multiplex PCR assay. The multiplex PCR relied on a mix of 60 forward primers for TCR Vbeta segments and 13 reverse primers for TCR Jbeta segments. The CDR3 region of rearranged TCR beta genes was amplified from genomic DNA with a multiplex PCR assay. Amplified TCR beta libraries were sequenced as 87-base-pair reads on the Illumina HiSeq System. Per the source publication's procedure: In a later analysis, 70 million to 95 million unique TCR beta chains were counted across the roughly 700 repertoires, and about 9.9 million of these chains were shared by at least two donors. To remove PCR and sequencing errors, raw reads were error-corrected and collapsed into unique sequences using a nearest-neighbor algorithm that merged closely related sequences. Alignment of CDR3 sequences to IMGT reference sequences was used to assign V, D and J gene segments. For a sequence to be retained, a match of at least six nucleotides was required to both a V gene segment and a J gene segment. Rearrangements were called productive when the CDR3 lacked stop codons and stayed in frame with V and J; all others were non-productive. Following IMGT convention, CDR3 was defined as the stretch from the second conserved V-encoded cysteine to the conserved J-encoded phenylalanine. Sequences without an unambiguous match to a single V gene segment were excluded from the earlier analysis of a few hundred of the donors. In an earlier analysis of 587 of the donors, V segments were called functional above 56.7% productive rearrangements and were called segregating when the between-donor standard deviation exceeded 5%. A statistical classification framework was built to diagnose cytomegalovirus status from the catalog of TCR beta chain sequences. A later analysis assigned V and J genes by comparing TCR nucleotide sequences with IMGT/GENE-DB human TR gene sequences. A later analysis assigned CDR3 sequences and most-parsimonious VDJ recombination scenarios with the TCRdist pipeline. In a later analysis, each TCR beta chain was defined by its CDR3 amino acid sequence together with its V-gene family, and reads lacking a unique V-gene family were excluded. As a way to deal with suspected cross-contamination and a sequencing artifact, a later analysis dropped 640 or so nucleotide sequences that were highly shared and had low generation probability. In a later analysis, a clonal expansion index for each public chain was calculated from normalized within-repertoire ranks of inferred template counts. Generation probabilities in a later analysis came from a VDJ recombination model fitted to out-of-frame rearrangements, and those results were checked against IGoR. In a later analysis, hypergeometric tests were used to score TCR-TCR, TCR-HLA and TCR-CMV co-occurrence, with a repertoire-size bias correction applied to TCR pairs. False discovery rates were estimated in a later analysis by permuting HLA or CMV assignments 20 times. In a later analysis, co-occurring TCRs were grouped with DBSCAN, and TCRdist sequence similarity was added when clustering was performed within HLA-allele-positive subsets. Repertoires with fewer than 30,000 or more than 120,000 public chains, plus five repertoires with anomalous nucleotide sharing, were excluded from co-occurrence clustering. Drawn from immuneACCESS, this table holds only the in-frame rearrangements with V and J called that TCRdb kept. Clones are partly lost; checked studies trace under half to an unresolved V gene and leave the rest unexplained. The DNA was the basis for D and trimming; V, J and clone size are from that table. Here the sample has about 180,000 clones; more than 65% occur a single time. The top ten constitute roughly 1.3% of the sample.

This receptor was obtained from a man aged 25-40 years in good health and CMV-seronegative. The sequenced sample was PBMCs. The chain uses TRBV18 and TRBJ2-7, and 8 junctional nucleotides match TRBD1. The CDR3 reads CASSPLLRGQGTGEQYF. The nucleotide sequence reads TGTGCCAGCTCACCACTGTTGCGTGGACAGGGAACGGGGGAGCAGTACTTC.